The 8 T cell receptor beta chains given below trace back to one sample, sequenced in a study of blood T cell repertoires in COVID-19. Only in-frame clones appear in the TCRdb table, and some are missing; sequencing was by immunoSEQ multiplex PCR. The repertoire consists of some 97,000 clones, with more than 70% occurring once and the leading ten covering around 13%. Material: peripheral blood. These receptors were taken from a human donor in a cohort sampled during active COVID-19.

The chain has TRBV29-1 and TRBJ2-2; 9 bases match TRBD1. V lost 7 bases and J lost 6; bases outside the gene matches: 3. The CDR3 totals 12 residues. Germline values: CDR1 SQVTM, CDR2 ANQGSEA. DNA of the CDR3: TGCAGCGCCTGGGACAGGGCCGGGGAGCTGTTTTTT. This translates into CSAWDRAGELFF.

The chain recombines TRBV10-3 with TRBJ2-5; 10 bases are shared with TRBD2. The CDR3 spans 15 residues. Germline loops: CDR1 ENHRY, CDR2 SYGVKD. Germline trimming cut 6 bases from V and 2 bases from J; bases unmatched to any gene: 6. The CDR3 spells CAISPTSGLQETQYF. In DNA, the CDR3 is TGTGCCATCAGCCCGACTAGCGGGTTACAAGAGACCCAGTACTTC.

The chain combines TRBV9 with TRBJ2-2; D might be TRBD1 (6 bases). The V gene lost 4 bases and the J gene lost 1 base, with 11 bases spanning the gap. This CDR3 comprises 15 residues. Germline V gives CDR1 SGDLS, CDR2 YYNGEE. The CDR3 region has the DNA TGTGCCAGCAGCACGCGACAGGTGAACACCGGGGAGCTGTTTTTT. It translates to CASSTRQVNTGELFF.

This clone was observed a few times. The chain recombines TRBV5-1 with TRBJ2-7; 7 nucleotides align to TRBD1. From germline, CDR1 is SGHRS and CDR2 YFSETQ. V lost 1 base, J lost 4 bases, and 11 bases stayed unmatched. This CDR3 has 16 residues. The CDR3 spells CASSLRPSGQKYEQYF. The CDR3 region has the DNA TGCGCCAGCAGCTTGCGGCCCTCGGGACAGAAATACGAGCAGTACTTC.

The rearrangement links TRBV7-6 to TRBJ2-7; D not certain. CDR3 length: 13 amino acids. Germline lookup yields CDR1 SGHVS and CDR2 FNYEAQ. V lost 4 bases, J lost 0 bases, and 7 bases lay in between. As DNA, the CDR3 is TGTGCCAGCAGCTCGGTCACCTCCTACGAGCAGTACTTC. Encoded protein: CASSSVTSYEQYF.

The V call is TRBV6-5, the J call TRBJ2-7; maybe TRBD2 (6 bases). V lost 0 bases and J 3 bases, leaving 12 bases between the germline ends. Germline V gene sequence: CDR1 MNHEY, CDR2 SVGAGI. The CDR3 has 15 residues. CDR3 sequence reads: CASSYSSSGLYEQYF. In DNA form, the CDR3 reads TGTGCCAGCAGTTACTCTAGTAGCGGCCTCTACGAGCAGTACTTC.

This sequence joins TRBV11-2 and TRBJ1-1, with 9 bases identical to TRBD1. Germline V gives CDR1 SGHAT, CDR2 FQNNGV. The CDR3 is made up of 13 amino acids. J gave up 9 bases and V 6 bases, and 8 bases lay outside the gene matches. The CDR3 reads CASRRETGGKAFF. For the CDR3, the DNA is TGTGCCAGCAGGAGAGAGACAGGGGGTAAAGCTTTCTTT.

This clone was detected a few times. The CDR3, as DNA: TGCGCCAGCAGCCTCTCTACTTCCGGGACACTTAATTCACCCCTCCACTTT. Translated, it gives CASSLSTSGTLNSPLHF. The chain joins TRBV4-1 to TRBJ1-6, with D perhaps TRBD1 (6 bases). Trimming took off 4 bases at V and 6 bases at J, with 19 bases between the two ends. CDR3 length: 17 amino acids. Germline lookup yields CDR1 MGHRA and CDR2 YSYEKL.